This T cell receptor beta chain was documented in a study of CD8 T cells in ankylosing spondylitis. Using its own MiXCR run on the 5' RACE reads, TCRdb lists one record per CDR3 protein. The profile shows under 250,000 distinct CDR3 sequences, roughly 10% of them singletons. Germline values: CDR1 MNHEY, CDR2 SMNVEV (reference sequence). This CDR3 spans 13 amino acids. The V gene lost 6 bases and the J gene lost 7 bases, with 12 bases spanning the gap. The chain uses TRBV27 and TRBJ2-2; the D gene could be TRBD1 or TRBD2 (5 bases each). Sequencing was done on a sample of blood, either unsorted or a sorted T cell fraction (not recorded which). The source is a male donor with ankylosing spondylitis or in good health (not recorded which). CDR3 protein: CASRGVGIGELFF. DNA for the CDR3: TGTGCCAGCAGGGGGGTTGGCATCGGGGAGCTGTTTTTT.